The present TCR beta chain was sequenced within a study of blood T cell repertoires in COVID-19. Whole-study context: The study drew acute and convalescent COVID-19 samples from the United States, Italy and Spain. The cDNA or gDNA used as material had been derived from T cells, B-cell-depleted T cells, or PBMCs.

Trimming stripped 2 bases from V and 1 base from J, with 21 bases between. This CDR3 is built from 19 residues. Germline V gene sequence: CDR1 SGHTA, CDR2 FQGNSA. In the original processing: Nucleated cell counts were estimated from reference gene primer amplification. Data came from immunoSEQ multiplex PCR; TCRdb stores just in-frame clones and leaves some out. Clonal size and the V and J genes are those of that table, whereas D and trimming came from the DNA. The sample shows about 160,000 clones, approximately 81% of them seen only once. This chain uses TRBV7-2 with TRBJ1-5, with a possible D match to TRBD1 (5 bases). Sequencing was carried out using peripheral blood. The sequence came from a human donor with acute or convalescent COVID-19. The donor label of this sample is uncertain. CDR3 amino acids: CASSLFEAALGGSNQPQHF. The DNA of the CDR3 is TGTGCCAGCAGCTTATTTGAAGCTGCTCTTGGGGGGAGCAATCAGCCCCAGCATTTT.